This T cell receptor (beta chain) is from a study of OX40 agonist ivuxolimab in advanced cancers. Study as a whole: Treatment of patients was with ivuxolimab, an agonistic anti-OX40 (CD134) antibody. Those treated in dose escalation had hepatocellular carcinoma, melanoma, renal cell cancer or head and neck cancer.

Comments on this clone: The antigen remains undetermined.

Some clones are missing from TCRdb's copy, which holds only in-frame ones; the method was immunoSEQ multiplex PCR. Here the sample spans 60,000 to 70,000 clones, more than 65% being singletons. Study conclusions and caveats: At 0.1 to 3.0 mg/kg, clonal expansion of CD4+ and CD8+ blood T cells had occurred by week 6.

After removal of 3 bases from V and 5 bases from J, the junction contained 15 bases not matched to a gene. CDR3 length: 17 residues. From germline, CDR1 is LNHDA and CDR2 SQIVND (reference sequence). This receptor was obtained from an adult with an advanced solid tumor such as melanoma, head and neck, liver or kidney cancer. The specimen comprised CD4+ or CD8+ T cells sorted from blood, sampled in a trial of the OX40 agonist ivuxolimab. This chain uses TRBV19 with TRBJ2-5, with 7 bases identical to TRBD2. CDR3 coding DNA: TGTGCCAGTAGTATTACCCGAAGCGGGACGTCGGGGGAGACCCAGTACTTC. Its protein product is CASSITRSGTSGETQYF.